A selection of T cell receptor beta chains follows, all from one sample in a study of blood T cell repertoires in COVID-19. Assay used: immunoSEQ multiplex PCR; TCRdb lists only in-frame clones, some missing. The table shows roughly 110,000 clones, with around nine tenths occurring only once. The sample comprised peripheral blood. The receptors stem from a human donor with acute or convalescent COVID-19. The donor label of this sample is uncertain. Each CDR3 is given with its conserved first and last residue. The D gene is left open where the match is weak. Only part of the rows carry a size: once, few, many, or a class if the clone is expanded.

>TRBJ1-2|TRBV6-5|TRBD1|-
TGTGCCAGCAGTTACTCGGCCCCAGGGGGCTATGGCTACACCTTC
CASSYSAPGGYGYTF
>TRBJ2-7|TRBV6-5|TRBD2|-
TGTGCCAGCAGTTACGAGAAGAGCGGGGGCGCCGAGCAGTACTTC
CASSYEKSGGAEQYF
>TRBJ1-1|TRBV18|TRBD1|-
TGTGCCAGCTCACCAGACAGGGCAGGGGGCACTGAAGCTTTCTTT
CASSPDRAGGTEAFF
>TRBJ1-1|TRBV18|-|-
TGTGCCAGCTCACCTGGGAGGAACACTGAAGCTTTCTTT
CASSPGRNTEAFF
>TRBJ2-7|TRBV7-9|TRBD1|-
TGTGCCAGCAGCCCCCGACCCTGGGACAGGGGTCTAGCCGAGCAGTACTTC
CASSPRPWDRGLAEQYF
>TRBJ2-7|TRBV29-1|TRBD2|few
TGCAGCGTTCGTAGCGGGGGCGGAGAGCAGTACTTC
CSVRSGGGEQYF
>TRBJ2-3|TRBV5-4|-|few
TGTGCCAGCAGCCCAACCCCTAGCGCGAGGAGCCCAGATACGCAGTATTTT
CASSPTPSARSPDTQYF
>TRBJ2-4|TRBV27|TRBD2|once
TGTGCCAGCAGTTTCGGGGGGGCGGCCAAAAACATTCAGTACTTC
CASSFGGAAKNIQYF
>TRBJ2-1|TRBV4-3|TRBD2|-
TGCGCCAGCAGCCAAGAAGCCGGGCGGGGGGCCTACAATGAGCAGTTCTTC
CASSQEAGRGAYNEQFF
>TRBJ2-7|TRBV10-3|TRBD1|once
TGTGCCATCAGTGGACAGGGGGAAGCTGGTCAGTACTTC
CAISGQGEAGQYF
>TRBJ1-4|TRBV28|TRBD1|-
TGTGCCAGCAGTTTAATGGACAGGGGTGAAAAACTGTTTTTT
CASSLMDRGEKLFF
>TRBJ2-5|TRBV19|-|-
TGTGCCAGTAGTATTCGGGGGCAAGAGACCCAGTACTTC
CASSIRGQETQYF
>TRBJ1-1|TRBV6-2/TRBV6-3|TRBD1|-
TGTGCCAGCAGTTACTCCCAACAGGGGGTTTCTGAAGCTTTCTTT
CASSYSQQGVSEAFF
>TRBJ1-2|TRBV18|TRBD1|-
TGTGCCAGCTCACGCCTCGGACAGGGGAATACGCCAGGCTACACCTTC
CASSRLGQGNTPGYTF
>TRBJ1-5|TRBV2|TRBD1|-
TGTGCCAGCAGTCTAAGAGGGGGCTCGTATCAGCCCCAGCATTTT
CASSLRGGSYQPQHF
>TRBJ2-1|TRBV3-1/TRBV3-2|TRBD2|-
TGTGCCAGCAGCCAAGATCCCCCGGCTAGCGGAGAAACCTACAATGAGCAGTTCTTC
CASSQDPPASGETYNEQFF
>TRBJ1-2|TRBV7-9|TRBD1|-
TGTGCCAGCAGCGGAGACAGGGCCTATGGCTACACCTTC
CASSGDRAYGYTF
>TRBJ2-4|TRBV9|-|once
TGTGCCAGCAGCGGCCAGGGACATCAAAACATTCAGTACTTC
CASSGQGHQNIQYF
>TRBJ2-7|TRBV2|-|few
TGTGCCAGCAGTGAAGGACTCGCTAGAGTCTACGAGCAGTACTTC
CASSEGLARVYEQYF
>TRBJ1-1|TRBV6-2/TRBV6-3|TRBD1|-
TGTGCCAGCAGCCGCATAAGACGGACAGGCTTGAACACTGAAGCTTTCTTT
CASSRIRRTGLNTEAFF
>TRBJ1-5|TRBV30|TRBD1|-
TGTGCCTGGAGTGTACCCCTCTACAGGGGTCGGGGGGGTCAGCCCCAGCATTTT
CAWSVPLYRGRGGQPQHF
>TRBJ1-2|TRBV28|-|-
TGTGCCAGCAGTTGGCAGGGCTATGGCTACACCTTC
CASSWQGYGYTF
>TRBJ1-2|TRBV6-5|-|-
TGTGCCAGCCAAGATCCCGGCGGCATTTTAGGTGGCTACACCTTC
CASQDPGGILGGYTF
>TRBJ1-1|TRBV2|-|-
TGTGCCAGTGTAGAGGGGGTCACTGAAGCTTTCTTT
CASVEGVTEAFF
>TRBJ1-5|TRBV18|-|-
TGTGCCAGCTCACCACAAGAGTCCAATCAGCCCCAGCATTTT
CASSPQESNQPQHF
>TRBJ1-1|TRBV5-8|-|-
TGTGCCAGCAGCTTGGCCCTAGGTCGTACTGAAGCTTTCTTT
CASSLALGRTEAFF
>TRBJ1-5|TRBV7-8|-|-
TGTGCCAGCAGCTTATTAGGACACTATAGCAATCAGCCCCAGCATTTT
CASSLLGHYSNQPQHF
>TRBJ2-7|TRBV5-8|TRBD2|-
TGTGCCAGCAGCTTCGGCGGGAGGCGGGCCGAGCAGTACTTC
CASSFGGRRAEQYF
>TRBJ2-7|TRBV14|-|-
TGTGCCAGCAGCCAAACAGGGTCCTCCTACGAGCAGTACTTC
CASSQTGSSYEQYF
>TRBJ2-3|TRBV19|-|-
TGTGCCAGTCGGAAAGGGAGGACACCTGGTATAGCAGATACGCAGTATTTT
CASRKGRTPGIADTQYF